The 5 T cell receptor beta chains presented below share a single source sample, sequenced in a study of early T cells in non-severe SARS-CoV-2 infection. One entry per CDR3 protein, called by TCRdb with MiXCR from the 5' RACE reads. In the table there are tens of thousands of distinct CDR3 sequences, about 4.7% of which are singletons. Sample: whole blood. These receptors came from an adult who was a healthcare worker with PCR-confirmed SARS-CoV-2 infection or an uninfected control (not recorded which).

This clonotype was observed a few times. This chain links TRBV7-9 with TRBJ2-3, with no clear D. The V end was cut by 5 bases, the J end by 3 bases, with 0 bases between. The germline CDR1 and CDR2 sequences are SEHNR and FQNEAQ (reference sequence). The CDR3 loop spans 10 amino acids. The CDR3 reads CASSTDTQYF. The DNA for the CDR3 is TGTGCCAGCAGCACAGATACGCAGTATTTT.

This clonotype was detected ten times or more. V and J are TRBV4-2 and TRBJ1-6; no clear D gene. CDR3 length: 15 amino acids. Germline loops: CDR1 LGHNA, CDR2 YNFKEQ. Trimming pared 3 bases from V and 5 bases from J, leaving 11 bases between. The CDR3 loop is CASSHPDGDNSPLHF. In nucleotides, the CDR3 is TGTGCCAGCAGCCACCCTGACGGGGATAATTCACCCCTCCACTTT.

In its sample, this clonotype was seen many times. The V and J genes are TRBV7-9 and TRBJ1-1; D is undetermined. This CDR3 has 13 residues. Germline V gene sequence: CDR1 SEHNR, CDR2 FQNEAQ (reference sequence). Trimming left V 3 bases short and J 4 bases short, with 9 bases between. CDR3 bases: TGTGCCAGCAGCTTCCCGGGTCGCACTGAAGCTTTCTTT. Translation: CASSFPGRTEAFF.

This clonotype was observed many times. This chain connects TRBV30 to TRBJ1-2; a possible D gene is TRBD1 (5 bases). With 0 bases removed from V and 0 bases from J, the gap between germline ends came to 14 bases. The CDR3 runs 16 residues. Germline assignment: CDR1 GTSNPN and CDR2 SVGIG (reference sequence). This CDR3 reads CAWSVLVRGSNYGYTF. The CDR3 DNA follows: TGTGCCTGGAGTGTATTGGTGCGGGGGTCTAACTATGGCTACACCTTC.

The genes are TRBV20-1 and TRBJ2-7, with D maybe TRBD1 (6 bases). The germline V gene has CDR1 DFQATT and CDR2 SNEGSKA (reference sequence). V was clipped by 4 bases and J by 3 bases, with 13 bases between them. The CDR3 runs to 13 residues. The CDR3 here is CSAKGTPDYEQYF. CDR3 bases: TGCAGTGCTAAGGGGACACCCGACTACGAGCAGTACTTC.